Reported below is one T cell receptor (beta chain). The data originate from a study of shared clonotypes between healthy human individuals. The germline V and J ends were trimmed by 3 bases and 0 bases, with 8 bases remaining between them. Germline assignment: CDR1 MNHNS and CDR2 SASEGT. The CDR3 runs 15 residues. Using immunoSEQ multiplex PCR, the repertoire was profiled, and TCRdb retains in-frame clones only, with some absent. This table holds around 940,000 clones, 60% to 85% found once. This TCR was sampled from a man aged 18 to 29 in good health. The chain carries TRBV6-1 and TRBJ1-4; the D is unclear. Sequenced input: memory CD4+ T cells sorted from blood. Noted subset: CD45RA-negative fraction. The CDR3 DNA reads TGTGCCAGCAGTGAGATGAGTGCAACTAATGAAAAACTGTTTTTT. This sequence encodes CASSEMSATNEKLFF.